The 20 T cell receptor beta chains given below trace back to one sample, sequenced in a study of yellow fever vaccine responses in identical twins. TCRdb reprocessed the RT-PCR reads via MiXCR and lists one record per CDR3 protein. The table includes about 6,900 distinct CDR3 sequences, less than 90% detected once. The sample in question was T cells from blood (PBMCs), unsorted or a sorted subset (not recorded which), obtained before or after yellow fever vaccination (not recorded which). These receptors were obtained from a young woman who received the yellow fever vaccine.

The chain uses TRBV5-4 and TRBJ2-1, with TRBD2 matching 11 bases. Germline loops: CDR1 SGHNT, CDR2 YYREEE (reference sequence). CDR3 length: 17 residues. The V and J ends lost 4 bases and 6 bases, in that order; junction bases with no gene match: 12. The CDR3 coding sequence is TGTGCCAGCAGCGTCACTGTAGGGACTAGCGGCCCCAATGAGCAGTTCTTC. Translating gives CASSVTVGTSGPNEQFF.

The chain employs TRBV2 and TRBJ2-3; 10 bases align to TRBD2. Germline loops: CDR1 SNHLY, CDR2 FYNNEI. The CDR3 is 16 residues long. V shed 2 bases and J 4 bases; nucleotides not matched to a gene: 6. The CDR3 loop reads CASSEWASGRADTQYF. CDR3 sequence (DNA): TGTGCCAGCAGTGAATGGGCTAGCGGGAGAGCAGATACGCAGTATTTT.

The V call is TRBV20-1, the J call TRBJ2-5; 10 positions match TRBD2. The germline CDR1 and CDR2 sequences are DFQATT and SNEGSKA (reference sequence). The CDR3 contains 14 residues. V shed 5 bases and J 4 bases; nucleotides not matched to a gene: 7. CDR3 amino acids: CSAGLAERGETQYF. The DNA of the CDR3 is TGCAGTGCTGGACTAGCGGAAAGGGGAGAGACCCAGTACTTC.

This chain connects TRBV6-2 or TRBV6-3 to TRBJ2-4; TRBD1 matches 8 bases. V lost 6 bases and J lost 0; bases outside the gene matches: 4. Germline V gene sequence: CDR1 MNHEY, CDR2 SVGEGT. This CDR3 spans 15 amino acids. The CDR3 region is CASSRDRGAKNIQYF. CDR3 in DNA: TGTGCCAGCAGCAGAGACAGGGGAGCCAAAAACATTCAGTACTTC.

The DNA of the CDR3 is TGCAGCGGGGAGGGGCCCAAAAACATTCAGTACTTC. This codes for CSGEGPKNIQYF. The chain is built from TRBV29-1 and TRBJ2-4; 7 bases are shared with TRBD2. Germline CDR1 is SQVTM and CDR2 is ANQGSEA. V trimming: 7 bases; J trimming: 2 bases; junction bases outside the gene matches: 2. CDR3 length: 12 residues.

This clonotype has only one observation. CDR3 sequence: CASRAMGVTDYNSPLHF. The CDR3 DNA follows: TGTGCCAGCAGGGCCATGGGGGTTACCGACTATAATTCACCCCTCCACTTT. V and J are TRBV6-1 and TRBJ1-6; D is perhaps TRBD1 (5 bases). The germline gives CDR1 MNHNS, CDR2 SASEGT. Trimming shortened V by 6 bases and J by 3 bases, and 18 bases separated the two germline ends. The CDR3 is 17 residues long.

The chain carries TRBV4-3 and TRBJ2-3, with TRBD2 as a possible D gene (6 bases). Germline V gene lookup returns CDR1 LGHNA and CDR2 YSLEER. V gave up 1 base and J gave up 3 bases, with 14 bases separating them. This CDR3 contains 16 residues. In DNA form, the CDR3 reads TGCGCCAGCAGCCAAGTTTTTGGGGGAGGAACAGATACGCAGTATTTT. Its translation: CASSQVFGGGTDTQYF.

This clonotype was observed once. The V and J genes are TRBV15 and TRBJ2-7; 8 bases align to TRBD1. The CDR3 is 14 residues long. Germline V gives CDR1 LNHNV, CDR2 YYDKDF (reference sequence). Trimming removed 4 bases from V and 3 bases from J; junction bases left unmatched: 5. The CDR3 region has the DNA TGTGCCACCAGCACCGGACAGGGTAACTACGAGCAGTACTTC. Translating it yields CATSTGQGNYEQYF.

The gene calls are TRBV11-1 and TRBJ1-1; possible D gene TRBD1, 5 bases. The CDR3 is 14 amino acids. Germline CDR1 and CDR2: SGHAT and FQDESV (reference sequence). The ends were cut back, 5 bases at V and 1 base at J, with 11 bases in the middle. The CDR3 is CASSMGPQNTEAFF. The CDR3 bases are TGTGCCAGCAGCATGGGACCCCAGAACACTGAAGCTTTCTTT.

The genes are TRBV20-1 and TRBJ2-1, with 12 bases matching TRBD2. Trimming at V came to 3 bases and at J to 4 bases, leaving 7 bases not matched to a gene. The CDR3 spans 16 residues. Germline-derived CDR1 and CDR2 are DFQATT and SNEGSKA (reference sequence). The CDR3 sequence is CSARRPSGGDYNEQFF. In DNA, the CDR3 is TGCAGTGCTAGGCGTCCTAGCGGGGGGGATTACAATGAGCAGTTCTTC.

This rearrangement joins TRBV5-5 to TRBJ1-5, with D possibly matching TRBD1 (6 bases). V was trimmed by 5 bases and J by 0 bases, leaving 12 bases between them. Germline loops: CDR1 SGHKS, CDR2 YYEKEE (reference sequence). This CDR3 is 15 amino acids long. The DNA for the CDR3 is TGTGCCAGCAGGTCGACAGGAGGTAGCAATCAGCCCCAGCATTTT. It translates to CASRSTGGSNQPQHF.

This clonotype has just a few counts. V and J are TRBV9 and TRBJ2-5, with D possibly TRBD1 on 5 matching bases. CDR1 SGDLS and CDR2 YYNGEE come from the germline V gene. V was trimmed by 6 bases and J by 4 bases, leaving 16 bases between them. The CDR3 covers 14 residues. The CDR3 reads CASKSAGRRETQYF. The DNA for the CDR3 is TGTGCCAGCAAATCGGCAGGGCGCCGAGAGACCCAGTACTTC. Looking up the rest from reference TRBV9 and TRBJ2-5 gives the full variable domain: DSGVTQTPKHLITATGQRVTLRCSPRSGDLSVYWYQQSLDQGLQFLIQYYNGEERAKGNILERFSAQQFPDLHSELNLSSLELGDSALYFCASKSAGRRETQYFGPGTRLLVL.

The rearrangement links TRBV13 to TRBJ2-3, with TRBD2 as a possible D gene (5 bases). The V gene lost 0 bases and the J gene lost 6 bases, with 10 bases spanning the gap. The germline CDR1 and CDR2 sequences are PRHDT and FYEKMQ (reference sequence). The CDR3 extends over 14 amino acids. The CDR3 spells CASSLGLVGDTQYF. CDR3 DNA sequence: TGTGCCAGCAGCTTAGGACTAGTTGGGGATACGCAGTATTTT.

The V gene is TRBV4-1, the J gene TRBJ1-3; D perhaps matches TRBD1 (5 bases). Germline CDR1 is MGHRA and CDR2 is YSYEKL. V was pared by 0 bases and J by 2 bases, with 11 bases between. The CDR3 is 16 amino acids. The CDR3 DNA follows: TGCGCCAGCAGCCAAGAGAGTCAGGGCACTGGAAACACCATATATTTT. This sequence encodes CASSQESQGTGNTIYF.

The J gene is TRBJ2-7, the V gene TRBV11-2; possible D gene TRBD1, 7 bases. Trimming took 8 bases from V and 2 from J, leaving 22 bases between them. Germline V gives CDR1 SGHAT, CDR2 FQNNGV. The CDR3 loop spans 16 amino acids. The CDR3 reads CASVYRQGGIPYEQYF. The CDR3 DNA is TGTGCCAGCGTTTACCGACAGGGAGGAATCCCCTACGAGCAGTACTTC.

V is TRBV4-2 and J is TRBJ2-1; D is perhaps TRBD1 (5 bases). The CDR3 totals 15 residues. Trimming pared 3 bases from V and 3 bases from J, leaving 12 bases between. Per germline, CDR1 LGHNA and CDR2 YNFKEQ. This CDR3 is CASSQKVRVYNEQFF. CDR3 sequence (DNA): TGTGCCAGCAGCCAGAAAGTCAGGGTCTACAATGAGCAGTTCTTC.

The chain carries TRBV5-6 and TRBJ2-7, with a weak D call TRBD2 (6 bases). CDR3 size: 15 residues. The V gene's germline CDR1 is SGHDT and CDR2 YYEEEE. V lost 10 bases, J lost 1 base, and 21 bases lay in between. The CDR3 sequence: CASIGGIGSSYEQYF. In DNA, the CDR3 is TGTGCCTCTATCGGAGGGATAGGCTCTTCCTACGAGCAGTACTTC. Full variable domain (outside the CDR3, taken from reference TRBV5-6 and TRBJ2-7): DAGVTQSPTHLIKTRGQQVTLRCSPKSGHDTVSWYQQALGQGPQFIFQYYEEEERQRGNFPDRFSGHQFPNYSSELNVNALLLGDSALYLCASIGGIGSSYEQYFGPGTRLTVT.

The J gene is TRBJ2-7, the V gene TRBV5-6, with D possibly matching TRBD1 (6 bases). Between the trimmed V and J ends, which lost 3 bases and 1 base, there was a span of 20 bases. This CDR3 spans 17 amino acids. Germline CDR1 is SGHDT and CDR2 is YYEEEE. DNA of the CDR3: TGTGCCAGCAGCTCGTCAGACAGGTCGGCAGCATCCTACGAGCAGTACTTC. Translation: CASSSSDRSAASYEQYF.

The genes are TRBV7-2 and TRBJ1-4; 8 bases line up with TRBD1. The length of the CDR3 is 14 residues. V shed 5 bases, J shed 7 bases, and the junction held 6 bases outside the gene matches. Germline CDR1 and CDR2: SGHTA and FQGNSA. DNA for the CDR3: TGTGCCAGCAGCCAGGACAGGGCTAGTGAAAAACTGTTTTTT. Its protein product is CASSQDRASEKLFF.

The rearrangement uses TRBV7-3 and TRBJ2-5; no clear D gene. V was trimmed by 1 base and J by 2 bases, leaving 8 bases between them. CDR3 length: 14 residues. The germline V gene encodes CDR1 SGHTA and CDR2 FQGTGA. CDR3 sequence (DNA): TGTGCCAGCAGCTTAAATCCCCTACAAGAGACCCAGTACTTC. Translating gives CASSLNPLQETQYF.